This T cell receptor beta chain originates from a study of beta chain features in type 1 diabetes. The germline V gene has CDR1 SGHNT and CDR2 YYREEE (reference sequence). V shed 0 bases, J shed 11 bases, and the junction held 5 bases outside the gene matches. The CDR3 spans 13 residues. About 120 mL of blood, on average, came from one heparinised draw per donor. Sequencing targeted expressed TCRB transcripts, as all isolated RNA had been reverse transcribed. Libraries were prepared by immunoSEQ multiplex PCR; TCRdb keeps only in-frame clonotypes and omits some of them. Of around 300,000 clones listed, under 8.5% are singletons.

The rearrangement links TRBV5-4 to TRBJ2-1, with 7 bases matching TRBD2. Sequenced material: central memory CD4+ T cells from blood. The sequence came from a woman between 18 and 29 years old in good health. The CDR3 spells CASSLDQGGKQFF. CDR3 bases: TGTGCCAGCAGCTTGGACCAGGGAGGGAAGCAGTTCTTC.